The rows below give T cell receptor beta chains drawn from one sample of a study of blood T cells in healthy people across ages. TCRdb itself ran the 5' RACE reads through MiXCR, one entry per CDR3 protein. The sample lists roughly 1,700,000 distinct CDR3 sequences; 28% were seen once. Material for sequencing was blood. The origin of the receptors is a woman in her 30s in good health. CDR3s include the opening cysteine and the closing phenylalanine or tryptophan. The D gene is left open where the match is weak. Not all rows give a size; the values are once, few, many and, for expanded clones, a class.

clone_size j_call v_call d_call cdr3_length cdr3_aa cdr3_nt
many TRBJ2-5 TRBV29-1 - 12 CSVDGSGETQYF TGCAGCGTTGATGGTTCGGGAGAGACCCAGTACTTC
- TRBJ2-5 TRBV30 TRBD1 14 CVWSPGTVQETQYF TGTGTCTGGAGTCCCGGGACAGTACAAGAGACCCAGTACTTC
few TRBJ2-7 TRBV7-2 TRBD2 16 CANSPAPLAGVYEQYF TGTGCCAACAGCCCCGCCCCCCTAGCGGGAGTCTACGAGCAGTACTTC
- TRBJ2-1 TRBV5-1 - 13 CASSNVVTHEQFF TGCGCCAGCAGCAATGTGGTGACGCATGAGCAGTTCTTC
few TRBJ2-5 TRBV4-3 - 19 CASSQTRVASDSDKETQYF TGCGCCAGCAGCCAAACACGGGTCGCTTCCGACAGCGACAAAGAGACCCAGTACTTC
- TRBJ1-2 TRBV29-1 - 11 CSVGSRGGYTF TGCAGCGTCGGATCGCGAGGTGGCTACACCTTC
- TRBJ2-1 TRBV12-3/TRBV12-4 - 16 CASSRPALVSYNEQFF TGTGCCAGCAGCCGCCCCGCCCTAGTATCCTACAATGAGCAGTTCTTC
- TRBJ1-2 TRBV20-1 - 11 CSARGDYGYTF TGCAGTGCTAGAGGTGACTATGGCTACACCTTC
- TRBJ1-5 TRBV30 TRBD1 15 CAWSPILQGNQPQHF TGTGCCTGGAGTCCGATCCTACAGGGGAATCAGCCCCAGCATTTT
few TRBJ1-5 TRBV28 TRBD1 15 CASRSGTAINQPQHF TGTGCCAGCAGAAGCGGGACAGCCATCAATCAGCCCCAGCATTTT
- TRBJ1-2 TRBV9 TRBD1 12 CASSGTGDSYTF TGTGCCAGCAGCGGGACAGGGGATAGCTACACCTTC
few TRBJ2-1 TRBV2 - 12 CASSEGLLEQFF TGTGCCAGCAGTGAAGGATTACTTGAGCAGTTCTTC
- TRBJ2-2 TRBV4-3 - 14 CASSPGSYTGELFF TGCGCCAGCAGTCCCGGGAGCTACACCGGGGAGCTGTTTTTT
many TRBJ2-5 TRBV7-3 - 13 CASSPGFEETQYF TGTGCCAGCAGCCCGGGCTTTGAGGAGACCCAGTACTTC
few TRBJ1-4 TRBV6-5 TRBD1 15 CASSSPDRGYEKLFF TGTGCCAGCAGTTCCCCGGACAGGGGATACGAAAAACTGTTTTTT
few TRBJ1-1 TRBV11-2 - 19 CASSLSFPRSRYQHAEAFF TGTGCCAGCAGCTTATCTTTCCCGCGTTCCCGGTATCAACACGCTGAAGCTTTCTTT
- TRBJ2-7 TRBV7-9 TRBD2 16 CASSLRTSEMGHEQYF TGTGCCAGCAGCTTAAGGACTAGCGAGATGGGCCACGAGCAGTACTTC
few TRBJ1-2 TRBV20-1 TRBD1 15 CSAPNDRGRWDGYTF TGCAGTGCCCCAAACGACAGGGGCCGCTGGGATGGCTACACCTTC
few TRBJ2-1 TRBV20-1 TRBD2 13 CSARRTSPYEQFF TGCAGTGCTAGACGGACTAGCCCCTATGAGCAGTTCTTC
- TRBJ1-6 TRBV5-1 - 12 CASSFQDSPLHF TGCGCCAGCAGCTTCCAGGATTCACCCCTCCACTTT
few TRBJ2-7 TRBV3-1 - 15 CASSPPPTRDYEQYF TGTGCCAGCAGCCCCCCCCCGACAAGGGACTACGAGCAGTACTTC
few TRBJ2-1 TRBV7-3 - 17 CASSLRSGWVSYNEQFF TGTGCCAGCAGCTTACGGTCAGGGTGGGTATCCTACAATGAGCAGTTCTTC
many TRBJ1-1 TRBV4-1 TRBD1 13 CASSQQGGYEAFF TGCGCCAGCAGCCAACAGGGGGGATATGAAGCTTTCTTT
- TRBJ2-3 TRBV7-6 - 16 CASSFRGAVQTDTQYF TGTGCCAGCAGCTTCCGGGGGGCAGTTCAGACAGATACGCAGTATTTT
- TRBJ2-1 TRBV29-1 TRBD2 15 CSDLRFGTRGNEQFF TGCAGCGACCTGAGGTTCGGGACTAGAGGGAATGAGCAGTTCTTC
- TRBJ2-1 TRBV5-6 - 18 CASSVHVRRGAIYNEQFF TGTGCCAGCAGCGTCCACGTACGACGGGGGGCCATTTACAATGAGCAGTTCTTC
- TRBJ1-2 TRBV11-2 - 15 CASSLGGVLNYGYTF TGTGCCAGCAGCTTAGGGGGAGTTTTAAACTATGGCTACACCTTC
- TRBJ2-3 TRBV14 - 12 CASSLLGPPQYF TGTGCCAGCAGCCTATTGGGCCCCCCGCAGTATTTT
few TRBJ2-5 TRBV5-5 TRBD2 15 CASSPYRLAAETQYF TGTGCCAGCAGCCCCTACAGACTAGCGGCAGAGACCCAGTACTTC
few TRBJ2-7 TRBV4-1 TRBD1 14 CASGATGATYEQYF TGCGCCAGCGGGGCAACAGGGGCTACCTACGAGCAGTACTTC
- TRBJ2-2 TRBV9 - 14 CASSQDPTAGELFF TGTGCCAGCTCCCAGGACCCAACGGCCGGGGAGCTGTTTTTT
- TRBJ2-3 TRBV5-1 - 14 CASSPRNPTDTQYF TGCGCCAGCAGCCCCAGGAACCCCACAGATACGCAGTATTTT
- TRBJ1-1 TRBV20-1 - 14 CSAPRAGMNTEAFF TGCAGTGCTCCCCGGGCGGGAATGAACACTGAAGCTTTCTTT
few TRBJ2-7 TRBV5-1 - 13 CASSYISAYEQYF TGCGCCAGCAGCTATATATCGGCCTACGAGCAGTACTTC
- TRBJ2-1 TRBV14 TRBD2 15 CASSQGSGSFNEQFF TGTGCCAGCAGCCAAGGGAGCGGGAGTTTTAATGAGCAGTTCTTC
few TRBJ1-5 TRBV5-5 - 16 CASSSHGGLGNQPQHF TGTGCCAGCAGCTCCCATGGAGGCCTTGGCAATCAGCCCCAGCATTTT
many TRBJ2-7 TRBV5-1 - 15 CASSLDPGAAYEQYF TGCGCCAGCAGCTTGGATCCGGGAGCCGCTTACGAGCAGTACTTC
many TRBJ2-7 TRBV7-2 TRBD2 19 CASSPVFLAGTTGTYEQYF TGTGCCAGCAGCCCCGTTTTCTTAGCGGGAACCACTGGTACCTACGAGCAGTACTTC
- TRBJ2-7 TRBV28 TRBD1 16 CASSVTGARGSYEQYF TGTGCCAGCAGTGTGACAGGGGCCAGGGGCTCCTACGAGCAGTACTTC
many TRBJ2-3 TRBV29-1 - 13 CSVSGLSTDTQYF TGCAGCGTCTCGGGACTCAGCACAGATACGCAGTATTTT
few TRBJ2-3 TRBV5-1 - 15 CASSFWGRGTDTQYF TGCGCCAGCAGCTTCTGGGGCAGGGGCACAGATACGCAGTATTTT
- TRBJ1-5 TRBV9 - 15 CASSVAPFGNQPQHF TGTGCCAGCAGCGTAGCTCCGTTCGGTAATCAGCCCCAGCATTTT
many TRBJ2-5 TRBV12-3/TRBV12-4 - 13 CASSLFRGETQYF TGTGCCAGCAGTTTATTCCGTGGGGAGACCCAGTACTTC
few TRBJ2-3 TRBV5-1 TRBD1 14 CASNLQGYTDTQYF TGCGCCAGCAACCTACAGGGGTACACAGATACGCAGTATTTT
few TRBJ1-5 TRBV30 - 13 CAWSVSGAQPQHF TGTGCCTGGAGTGTTTCGGGTGCTCAGCCCCAGCATTTT
few TRBJ1-1 TRBV4-1 - 15 CASSQVRGLATEAFF TGCGCCAGCAGCCAAGTGCGGGGTTTGGCCACTGAAGCTTTCTTT
few TRBJ1-6 TRBV27 TRBD1 16 CASSPRGTAYISPLHF TGTGCCAGCAGTCCACGCGGGACAGCGTATATTTCACCCCTCCACTTT
- TRBJ1-6 TRBV14 - 14 CASSRVRAGSPLHF TGTGCCAGCAGTCGGGTACGGGCGGGATCACCCCTCCACTTT
- TRBJ2-7 TRBV5-1 TRBD2 14 CASSPGTSIHEQYF TGCGCCAGCAGCCCCGGGACTAGCATCCACGAGCAGTACTTC
- TRBJ2-1 TRBV27 - 15 CASRAPGSSYNEQFF TGTGCCAGCCGAGCCCCCGGGAGCTCCTACAATGAGCAGTTCTTC
few TRBJ1-1 TRBV6-5 - 16 CASRPGSARGNTEAFF TGTGCCAGCAGACCTGGATCAGCGCGTGGGAACACTGAAGCTTTCTTT
- TRBJ2-1 TRBV7-2 TRBD2 18 CASSLSSGLADSYNEQFF TGTGCCAGCAGCTTATCTTCGGGACTAGCGGACTCCTACAATGAGCAGTTCTTC
- TRBJ2-1 TRBV7-9 - 14 CASSLSSWRNEQFF TGTGCCAGCAGCTTATCGTCCTGGCGTAATGAGCAGTTCTTC
many TRBJ1-5 TRBV12-3/TRBV12-4 - 16 CASSLSGADSNQPQHF TGTGCCAGCAGTTTATCGGGGGCGGATAGCAATCAGCCCCAGCATTTT
- TRBJ2-7 TRBV28 TRBD1 15 CASSLPQTGGDEQYF TGTGCCAGCAGTTTACCTCAGACAGGGGGCGACGAGCAGTACTTC
many TRBJ2-7 TRBV20-1 TRBD2 15 CSALTGTSGAYEQYF TGCAGTGCTCTAACCGGGACTAGCGGCGCCTACGAGCAGTACTTC
- TRBJ2-1 TRBV12-3/TRBV12-4 - 13 CASSFRRGTTQFF TGTGCCAGCAGTTTTAGGAGAGGGACCACACAGTTCTTC
few TRBJ2-5 TRBV13 - 13 CASSFWEEETQYF TGTGCCAGCAGCTTTTGGGAAGAAGAGACCCAGTACTTC
- TRBJ2-7 TRBV12-3/TRBV12-4 TRBD1 15 CASSHSAGTGAEQYF TGTGCCAGCAGTCATAGCGCCGGGACAGGGGCCGAGCAGTACTTC
few TRBJ1-4 TRBV7-6 TRBD1 16 CASSDPGTGASEKLFF TGTGCCAGCAGCGACCCGGGCACAGGGGCGAGTGAAAAACTGTTTTTT